The 22 T cell receptor beta chains given below trace back to one sample, sequenced in a study of cytomegalovirus exposure and HLA in healthy donors listed by TCRdb under 2017. The method behind the library was the immunoSEQ multiplex PCR assay. The multiplex PCR relied on a mix of 60 forward primers for TCR Vbeta segments and 13 reverse primers for TCR Jbeta segments. The table comes from immuneACCESS by way of TCRdb, which keeps in-frame sequences with V and J called. Part of the clones is missing from these tables; in studies checked, under half for an unresolved V gene and the rest for unknown reasons. The sample includes roughly 200,000 clones, with 70% to 80% observed a single time. The ten most abundant clones make up 1.5% to 2% of the sample. Sequencing input: PBMCs. These receptor sequences come from a young man in good health and CMV-seronegative.

The chain links TRBV27 to TRBJ1-1; D is possibly TRBD1 (6 bases). The CDR3 is 16 amino acids. The V gene lost 5 bases and the J gene lost 5 bases, with 21 bases spanning the gap. CDR1 and CDR2 (germline): MNHEY, SMNVEV (reference sequence). In nucleotides, the CDR3 is TGTGCCAGCAGTCCCGGACAGACCCCGATTTTGACTGAAGCTTTCTTT. Its protein is CASSPGQTPILTEAFF.

The V gene is TRBV6-5, the J gene TRBJ2-7; D gene unclear. The CDR3 runs to 15 residues. Germline CDR1 reads MNHEY; CDR2 reads SVGAGI. V was cut by 0 bases and J by 2 bases, with 11 bases left in between. For the CDR3, the DNA is TGTGCCAGCAGTTACTCGATCTTGGGCACCTACGAGCAGTACTTC. Translated, it gives CASSYSILGTYEQYF.

This clone has just a few counts. Here the CDR3 reads CASKRAANSNQPQHF. DNA of the CDR3: TGTGCCAGCAAGCGCGCTGCCAATAGCAATCAGCCCCAGCATTTT. The chain uses TRBV6-5 and TRBJ1-5; D is uncertain. This CDR3 comprises 15 residues. V lost 7 bases and J 0 bases, leaving 13 bases between the germline ends. Germline V gene lookup returns CDR1 MNHEY and CDR2 SVGAGI.

The V call is TRBV2, the J call TRBJ2-7, with 10 bases matching TRBD2. Germline V gene sequence: CDR1 SNHLY, CDR2 FYNNEI. The V gene end was trimmed by 6 bases and the J gene end by 5 bases; junction bases not matched to a gene: 4. This CDR3 has 13 amino acids. The CDR3 protein is CASRTGLANEQYF. Written as DNA, the CDR3 is TGTGCCAGCAGAACGGGACTAGCGAACGAGCAGTACTTC.

The J gene is TRBJ2-7, the V gene TRBV2; 10 nucleotides match TRBD1. Germline assignment: CDR1 SNHLY and CDR2 FYNNEI. CDR3 length equals 14 residues. Losses at the gene ends were 8 bases for V and 7 bases for J; bases not matched to a gene: 11. CDR3 region: CASGSRQGAVEQYF. Here the CDR3 DNA reads TGTGCCAGCGGATCTCGACAGGGGGCGGTTGAGCAGTACTTC.

The chain is built from TRBV18 and TRBJ2-3; TRBD2 matches 13 bases. Trimming removed 3 bases from V and 2 bases from J; junction bases left unmatched: 2. CDR1 KGHSH and CDR2 LQKENI come from the germline V gene. There are 16 residues in the CDR3. The CDR3 nucleotides are TGTGCCAGCTCACCGGGACTAGCGGGGACCACAGATACGCAGTATTTT. Translating gives CASSPGLAGTTDTQYF.

The V and J genes are TRBV6-1 and TRBJ1-3, with a weak D call TRBD1 (5 bases). CDR3 length equals 16 residues. V lost 3 bases and J lost 0, with 12 bases in between. Looked up from germline, CDR1 is MNHNS and CDR2 is SASEGT. In DNA form, the CDR3 reads TGTGCCAGCAGTGACTTCGGGGGGTACTCTGGAAACACCATATATTTT. Its protein product is CASSDFGGYSGNTIYF.

This clone was observed a handful of times. V is TRBV5-5 and J is TRBJ1-5, with TRBD1 matching 9 bases. The germline gives CDR1 SGHKS, CDR2 YYEKEE (reference sequence). The J segment lost 5 bases and the V segment lost 4 bases, leaving 4 bases of the junction unmatched. This CDR3 is 14 amino acids long. In nucleotides, the CDR3 is TGTGCCAGCAGCCTGCGGACAGGGGATCAGCCCCAGCATTTT. Protein product: CASSLRTGDQPQHF.

V is TRBV5-4 and J is TRBJ1-4; no firm D call. From germline, CDR1 is SGHNT and CDR2 YYREEE (reference sequence). V was cut by 0 bases and J by 5 bases, with 8 bases left in between. CDR3 length: 14 residues. CDR3 amino acids: CASSLAGRNEKLFF. The CDR3 nucleotides are TGTGCCAGCAGCTTGGCGGGGAGGAATGAAAAACTGTTTTTT. The whole variable domain, remainder taken from reference TRBV5-4 and TRBJ1-4, is ETGVTQSPTHLIKTRGQQVTLRCSSQSGHNTVSWYQQALGQGPQFIFQYYREEENGRGNFPPRFSGLQFPNYSSELNVNALELDDSALYLCASSLAGRNEKLFFGSGTQLSVL.

The J gene is TRBJ2-5, the V gene TRBV5-1, with 8 bases matching TRBD1. The DNA matches TRBJ2-7 better at its end, which makes the J call doubtful. The CDR3 is 15 amino acids. Per germline, CDR1 SGHRS and CDR2 YFSETQ. DNA for the CDR3: TGCGCCAGCAGCCCCGGACAGGGTGGATCCTACGAGCAGTACTTC. Protein product: CASSPGQGGSYEQYF.

V gene TRBV28 combines with J gene TRBJ2-7, with a possible D match to TRBD2 (6 bases). The CDR3 loop spans 14 amino acids. V was pared by 3 bases and J by 3 bases, with 12 bases between. From germline, CDR1 is MDHEN and CDR2 SYDVKM. The CDR3 DNA reads TGTGCCAGCAGTTTCTCTGGGACTGTCTACGAGCAGTACTTC. Its translation: CASSFSGTVYEQYF.

This clone appeared a few times. The chain couples TRBV5-1 to TRBJ1-1; D remains ambiguous. This CDR3 is built from 18 residues. Trimming removed 4 bases from V and 1 base from J, with 23 bases in between. In germline, CDR1 is SGHRS, CDR2 YFSETQ. CDR3 region: CASSRYVGLDRRNTEAFF. CDR3 bases: TGCGCCAGCAGCCGTTATGTAGGCCTAGACCGGCGGAACACTGAAGCTTTCTTT.

Only a few counts were recorded for this clone. V and J are TRBV29-1 and TRBJ1-5; no clear D. V was pared by 0 bases and J by 9 bases, with 12 bases between. The CDR3 covers 13 residues. Germline V CDR1 and CDR2: SQVTM, ANQGSEA. CDR3 nucleotide sequence: TGCAGCGTTGAAGATCGAGGATATGGGCCCCAGCATTTT. It yields the protein CSVEDRGYGPQHF.

In this sample, this clone turned up a few times. The chain has TRBV19 and TRBJ2-2; D possibly corresponds to TRBD1 (6 bases). This CDR3 contains 12 residues. The V gene's germline CDR1 is LNHDA and CDR2 SQIVND (reference sequence). V lost 8 bases and J 4 bases, leaving 8 bases between the germline ends. The CDR3 here is CASRDITGELFF. CDR3 DNA: TGTGCCAGTCGGGACATCACCGGGGAGCTGTTTTTT.

This clone was seen once. The chain combines TRBV6-1 with TRBJ2-2; D remains unclear. V lost 6 bases and J lost 6, with 14 bases in between. The CDR3 runs 14 residues. CDR1 is MNHNS, CDR2 SASEGT, per germline. The CDR3 coding sequence is TGTGCCAGCAGCGCCAGGTCATTGGCCGGGGAGCTGTTTTTT. It encodes CASSARSLAGELFF.

J is TRBJ1-6 and V is TRBV30; 8 bases match TRBD1. The CDR3 loop spans 15 amino acids. Germline CDR1 and CDR2: GTSNPN and SVGIG (reference sequence). With V trimmed by 5 bases and J by 8 bases, 11 bases remained unmatched. The DNA for the CDR3 is TGTGCCTGGGACAAAGGACAGGGTAGTGATTCACCCCTCCACTTT. Translating it yields CAWDKGQGSDSPLHF.

This rearrangement joins TRBV9 to TRBJ2-1; 9 bases line up with TRBD1. V gave up 1 base and J gave up 7 bases; unmatched junction bases: 9. CDR1 is SGDLS, CDR2 YYNGEE, per germline. This CDR3 spans 16 amino acids. CDR3 sequence (DNA): TGTGCCAGCAGCGTAAGTGGAGGACAGGGGTTAAATGAGCAGTTCTTC. It yields the protein CASSVSGGQGLNEQFF.

This chain links TRBV7-9 with TRBJ2-7; 9 bases align to TRBD1. CDR3 length: 15 residues. Trimming at V came to 1 base and at J to 2 bases, leaving 3 bases not matched to a gene. CDR1 is SEHNR, CDR2 FQNEAQ, per germline (reference sequence). CDR3 protein: CASSLVGTGTYEQYF. The CDR3 DNA is TGTGCCAGCAGCTTAGTGGGGACAGGGACCTACGAGCAGTACTTC.

This chain uses TRBV9 with TRBJ2-5; TRBD1 might be the D (7 bases). This CDR3 is built from 17 residues. The V end lost 3 bases, the J end lost 5 bases, and 23 bases lay between the germline ends. Germline CDR1 and CDR2: SGDLS and YYNGEE. CDR3 DNA sequence: TGTGCCAGCAGCGCAGCGACAGGGACGGGGGAAGCGGAGACCCAGTACTTC. Translated: CASSAATGTGEAETQYF.

V and J are TRBV9 and TRBJ2-7; TRBD1 might be the D (5 bases). The ends were cut back, 7 bases at V and 4 bases at J, with 12 bases in the middle. The CDR3 has 12 residues. Germline lookup yields CDR1 SGDLS and CDR2 YYNGEE. The CDR3 nucleotides read TGTGCCAGCCCCAACAGGTGGTACGAGCAGTACTTC. Translation: CASPNRWYEQYF. Supplemented by reference TRBV9 and TRBJ2-7, the full variable domain reads DSGVTQTPKHLITATGQRVTLRCSPRSGDLSVYWYQQSLDQGLQFLIQYYNGEERAKGNILERFSAQQFPDLHSELNLSSLELGDSALYFCASPNRWYEQYFGPGTRLTVT.

In this sample, this clone turned up once. The chain has TRBV27 and TRBJ2-7, with 7 bases matching TRBD1. V trimming: 3 bases; J trimming: 4 bases; junction bases outside the gene matches: 9. The CDR3 runs 15 residues. Germline CDR1 and CDR2: MNHEY and SMNVEV (reference sequence). For the CDR3, the DNA is TGTGCCAGCAGTTTTTGGACAGGTTTCCCTTACGAGCAGTACTTC. Translating it yields CASSFWTGFPYEQYF.

The V gene is TRBV9, the J gene TRBJ2-1; TRBD2 aligns across 10 bases. There are 17 residues in the CDR3. Per the germline V gene, CDR1 is SGDLS and CDR2 is YYNGEE. Trimming cost V 0 bases and J 4 bases; bases outside gene matches: 7. The CDR3 DNA follows: TGTGCCAGCAGCGTAGCCCCGGGGACTAGCGTGTACAATGAGCAGTTCTTC. This sequence encodes CASSVAPGTSVYNEQFF.